The 3 T cell receptor beta chains below come from one sample, sequenced in a study of blood T cell repertoires in COVID-19. Sequencing was performed with immunoSEQ multiplex PCR; in TCRdb, only in-frame clones are kept and a portion is missing. The sample holds 45,000 or so clones, about 90% seen once. The sequenced sample was peripheral blood. The receptors here all came from a woman of 80 years or more with active COVID-19.

The genes are TRBV5-5 and TRBJ2-3, with 16 bases that match TRBD2. The CDR3 runs 18 residues. CDR1 and CDR2 from the germline V gene are SGHKS and YYEKEE (reference sequence). Losses at the gene ends were 4 bases for V and 8 bases for J; bases not matched to a gene: 13. The CDR3 reads CASSPGTSGGAFWVTQYF. The CDR3 coding sequence is TGTGCCAGCAGCCCCGGGACTAGCGGGGGGGCCTTTTGGGTTACGCAGTATTTT.

The V gene is TRBV10-3, the J gene TRBJ1-2; D might be TRBD1 (5 bases). V lost 3 bases and J 13 bases, leaving 12 bases between the germline ends. Germline CDR1 ENHRY, CDR2 SYGVKD. This CDR3 spans 11 amino acids. The CDR3 region has the DNA TGTGCCATCAGTGAAGGGGAGGTAGGCACCTTC. It encodes CAISEGEVGTF.

The chain recombines TRBV6-6 with TRBJ2-1, with TRBD2 identical over 8 bases. This CDR3 spans 16 amino acids. Per the germline V gene, CDR1 is MNHNY and CDR2 is SVGAGI (reference sequence). V lost 7 bases to trimming and J lost 6 bases; unmatched junction nucleotides: 14. This CDR3 reads CASTFNSGGRSNEQFF. CDR3 coding DNA: TGTGCCAGCACCTTCAACTCGGGGGGGCGGAGCAATGAGCAGTTCTTC.